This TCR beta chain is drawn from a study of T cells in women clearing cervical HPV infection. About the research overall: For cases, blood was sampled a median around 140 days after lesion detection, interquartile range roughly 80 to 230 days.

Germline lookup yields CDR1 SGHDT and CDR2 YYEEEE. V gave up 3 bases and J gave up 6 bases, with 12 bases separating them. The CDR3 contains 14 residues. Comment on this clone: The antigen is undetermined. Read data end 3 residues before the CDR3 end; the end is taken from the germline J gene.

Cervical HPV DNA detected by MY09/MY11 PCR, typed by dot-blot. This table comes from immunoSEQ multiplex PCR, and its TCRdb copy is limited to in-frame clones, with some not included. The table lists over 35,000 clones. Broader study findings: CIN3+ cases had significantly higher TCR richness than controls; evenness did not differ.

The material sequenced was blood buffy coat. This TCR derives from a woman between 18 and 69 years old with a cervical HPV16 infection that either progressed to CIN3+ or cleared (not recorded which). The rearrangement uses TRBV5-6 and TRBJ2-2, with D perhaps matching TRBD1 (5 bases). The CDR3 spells CASSSQGSPGELFF. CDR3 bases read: TGTGCCAGCAGCTCGCAGGGATCTCCCGGGGAG.